Sequencing of this T cell receptor beta chain was carried out in a study of blood T cell repertoires in COVID-19 (dated by TCRdb to 2018 to 2020). About the full investigation: Samples covering the acute and convalescent phases of COVID-19 were provided by collaborators in the United States, Italy and Spain. The material from the prospective study consisted of cDNA or gDNA derived from T cells, B-cell-depleted T cells, or PBMCs. HLA class I and class II types, where available, came from metadata supplied by the sample provider rather than from assay-based typing. Subjects who had been exposed to COVID-19, were actively infected with it, or had recovered from it provided the deeply sampled blood TCRbeta repertoires that made up the dataset. Nearly every sample came with metadata listing a de-identified subject ID, COVID-19 status, age in years and sex. The repertoires were released in a freely available public database intended as a resource for research on the immune response to SARS-CoV-2. Samples came from the ongoing ImmuneRACE study (first 160 participants) plus 1,254 subjects from 6 global collaborators. Overall study outcomes, separate from this receptor: Clinical and demographic metadata were provided uncurated, with the amount varying by source and participant.

Including the terminal cysteine and phenylalanine, the CDR3 comprises 14 residues. The CDR3 DNA has 42 bases and is translated from base 1. CDR1 SGHVS and CDR2 FNYEAQ were looked up in the germline V gene. V is pruned by 5 bases and J by 5 bases, leaving 8 bases of the junction without a gene match. To note about this clone: The antigen it recognizes is unknown. Base qualities are missing; no much larger clone stands one base away.

TCRbeta CDR3 regions were amplified from genomic DNA by means of the immunoSEQ Assay, a bias-controlled multiplex PCR. In the authors' own workflow: Within the assay, amplification of reference gene primers was used to estimate how many nucleated cells each sample contained. Sequence reads were collapsed and filtered to measure the absolute abundance of every unique TCRbeta CDR3 rearrangement. For each sample, productive Simpson clonality was calculated as the square root of Simpson's diversity index over productive rearrangements. Entries here come from immuneACCESS through TCRdb and include only in-frame sequences with V and J called. Some clones fail to appear in such tables; in the studies checked, an unresolved V gene covers under half of the shortfall, and the cause of the remainder is unknown. Clonal size and the V and J genes are those of that table, whereas D and trimming came from the DNA. This sample is represented by about 80,000 clones; around 76% of them were singletons. The ten largest make up roughly 15% of the sample.

Whole blood was collected in K2EDTA tubes by collaborating institutions according to the institutions' own protocols. For TCRbeta analysis, collaborator samples were shipped as frozen whole blood, as isolated PBMCs, or as DNA extracted from either sample type. The specimen sequenced was peripheral blood. The receptor's source is a human donor in a cohort sampled during active COVID-19. The sequence is built from TRBV7-6 and TRBJ2-5; 7 junctional bases match TRBD1. At the DNA level, the sequence is TGTGCCAGCAGCCAGAGACAGGGAATGGAGACCCAGTACTTC. This gives the protein CASSQRQGMETQYF.